One and the same sample provided the 24 T cell receptor beta chains below, sequenced in a study of T-cell memory formation after mild COVID-19 (dated by TCRdb to 2020 to 2023). The library was obtained by 5' RACE. Sequencing was carried out with an Illumina NovaSeq 6000. The public reads were reprocessed in TCRdb via fastp at Q25 and MiXCR, keeping in-frame beta chains. Duplicate CDR3 protein sequences are folded into a single record with the most common DNA and genes. The sample data list about 400,000 distinct CDR3 sequences, and more than 15% of these were observed just once. The ten largest clones capture roughly 21% of the sample. Sequencing input: PBMCs or a T cell subset sorted from them (not recorded which). These TCRs come from a man younger than 35 who had mild COVID-19 (a few samples of this study predate the infection). The sample titles of this study are shuffled in the database, so cell type and time point are left out; the donor was told from shared clones.

This clonotype was counted a few times. The chain links TRBV6-2 or TRBV6-3 to TRBJ2-6; D not resolved. The CDR3 contains 18 residues. CDR1 MNHEY and CDR2 SVGEGT come from the germline V gene. V was trimmed by 4 bases and J by 0 bases, leaving 16 bases between them. The CDR3 sequence: CASSSYTESRSGANVLTF. In DNA, the CDR3 is TGTGCCAGCAGTTCGTACACGGAATCTCGCTCTGGGGCCAACGTCCTGACTTTC.

V is TRBV6-1 and J is TRBJ1-2, with D uncertain. The germline gives CDR1 MNHNS, CDR2 SASEGT. Trimming shortened V by 4 bases and J by 2 bases, and 8 bases separated the two germline ends. The CDR3 runs to 13 residues. This chain's CDR3 is CASSVPENYGYTF. For the CDR3, the DNA is TGTGCCAGCAGTGTCCCAGAAAACTATGGCTACACCTTC.

The chain employs TRBV21-1 and TRBJ1-5; TRBD1, as called in the table, went unchecked against the DNA. TRBV21-1 corresponds to a pseudogene. CDR3 size: 16 residues. This chain's CDR3 is CASSKVPGSSNQPQHF. CDR3 nucleotide sequence: TGTGCCAGCAGCAAAGTACCGGGGAGCAGCAATCAGCCCCAGCATTTT.

The rearrangement links TRBV4-1 to TRBJ1-4; 7 nucleotides line up with TRBD1. The CDR3 runs to 18 residues. In germline, CDR1 is MGHRA, CDR2 YSYEKL. V lost 0 bases to trimming and J lost 3 bases; unmatched junction nucleotides: 10. CDR3 loop: CASSQDKGTVFANEKLFF. Written as DNA, the CDR3 is TGCGCCAGCAGCCAAGATAAAGGGACAGTATTTGCTAATGAAAAACTGTTTTTT.

The chain recombines TRBV7-9 with TRBJ2-7; tentative D call: TRBD1 (7 bases). CDR1 SEHNR and CDR2 FQNEAQ come from the germline V gene (reference sequence). CDR3 length: 15 residues. V was clipped by 3 bases and J by 5 bases, with 17 bases between them. The CDR3 region is CASSLGRRGPNEQYF. The CDR3 region has the DNA TGTGCCAGCAGCTTGGGGAGGAGGGGGCCAAACGAGCAGTACTTC.

In this sample, this clonotype turned up a few times. The chain joins TRBV28 to TRBJ2-7; D not resolved. V was shortened by 8 bases and J by 3 bases, with 11 bases between the two germline ends. The CDR3 extends over 12 amino acids. CDR1 and CDR2 from the germline V gene are MDHEN and SYDVKM. The CDR3 bases are TGTGCCAGCGGCCGGGTGAGCTACGAGCAGTACGTC. It specifies CASGRVSYEQYV.

The gene calls are TRBV11-2 and TRBJ2-3; D gene uncertain. The CDR3 sequence is 13 residues long. Germline CDR1 is SGHAT and CDR2 is FQNNGV. V lost 5 bases, J lost 4 bases, and 10 bases lay in between. CDR3 nucleotide sequence: TGTGCCAGCAGCGGAGACTGGGCAGATACGCAGTATTTT. As protein: CASSGDWADTQYF.

This clonotype was recorded a few times. This chain connects TRBV6-2 or TRBV6-3 to TRBJ2-5; D is perhaps TRBD1 (5 bases). V gave up 7 bases and J gave up 5 bases, with 17 bases separating them. Looked up from germline, CDR1 is MNHEY and CDR2 is SVGEGT. This CDR3 comprises 14 residues. The CDR3 sequence: CASTHSGFEETQYF. DNA of the CDR3: TGTGCCAGCACCCACTCAGGGTTTGAGGAGACCCAGTACTTC.

The table lists this clonotype with many counts. The chain has TRBV7-8 and TRBJ2-7; a weak D match, TRBD1 (6 bases). The CDR3 totals 12 residues. Looked up from germline, CDR1 is SGHVS and CDR2 is FQNEAQ. Trimming removed 5 bases at V and 5 bases at J, with 10 bases between. As DNA, the CDR3 is TGTGCCAGCAGCCCAGGACAGAACGAGCAGTACTTC. Protein: CASSPGQNEQYF.

This clonotype turned up a few times. The rearrangement joins TRBV12-3 or TRBV12-4 to TRBJ2-3; weak D call: TRBD2 (7 bases). CDR3 length equals 14 residues. The V end lost 8 bases, the J end lost 6 bases, and 18 bases lay between the germline ends. The CDR3 DNA reads as TGTGCCAGCGGACTTCGGGGGGCAGGGGATACGCAGTATTTT. The encoded protein is CASGLRGAGDTQYF.

The rearrangement uses TRBV5-1 and TRBJ2-3, with 11 bases fitting TRBD2. Germline values: CDR1 SGHRS, CDR2 YFSETQ. Losses at the gene ends were 1 base for V and 1 base for J; bases not matched to a gene: 14. The CDR3 contains 20 residues. CDR3 DNA sequence: TGCGCCAGCAGCTTGTCCCCCGACCGGAGGACTAGCGGGCGCACAGATACGCAGTATTTT. It encodes CASSLSPDRRTSGRTDTQYF.

This clonotype was seen ten or more times. The chain joins TRBV7-8 to TRBJ1-1, with D possibly being TRBD1 (6 bases). This CDR3 is built from 11 residues. V gave up 8 bases and J gave up 5 bases, with 9 bases separating them. Germline-derived CDR1 and CDR2 are SGHVS and FQNEAQ. The CDR3 nucleotides are TGTGCCAGCCAGGGGCTGACTGAAGCTTTCTTT. It specifies CASQGLTEAFF. The full variable domain, in which reference TRBV7-8 and TRBJ1-1 provide the parts outside the CDR3, is GAGVSQSPRYKVAKRGQDVALRCDPISGHVSLFWYQQALGQGPEFLTYFQNEAQLDKSGLPSDRFFAERPEGSVSTLKIQRTQQEDSAVYLCASQGLTEAFFGQGTRLTVV.

This clonotype has a handful of counts. The chain carries TRBV20-1 and TRBJ2-1; the D is unclear. Germline values: CDR1 DFQATT, CDR2 SNEGSKA (reference sequence). Trimming removed 2 bases at V and 11 bases at J, with 1 base between. The CDR3 has 8 amino acids. The CDR3 protein is CSARQQFF. The DNA for the CDR3 is TGCAGTGCTAGACAGCAGTTCTTC.

The V gene is TRBV12-3 or TRBV12-4, the J gene TRBJ2-7, with D possibly matching TRBD1 (6 bases). The CDR3 has 14 residues. Trimming stripped 6 bases from V and 3 bases from J, with 15 bases between. This CDR3 reads CASRGAGQFYEQYF. In DNA, the CDR3 is TGTGCCAGCAGGGGGGCTGGACAGTTCTACGAGCAGTACTTC.

This clonotype was counted only a few times. This chain links TRBV10-3 with TRBJ1-2; D is perhaps TRBD1 (5 bases). CDR3 length: 16 residues. V lost 0 bases to trimming and J lost 6 bases, with 17 bases between them. Germline CDR1 ENHRY, CDR2 SYGVKD. CDR3 sequence: CAISESPTGSEDGYTF. The CDR3 DNA reads as TGTGCCATCAGTGAGTCGCCTACAGGTAGCGAGGATGGCTACACCTTC.

This clonotype was picked up many times. The chain carries TRBV7-2 and TRBJ1-2, with no clear D. The germline gives CDR1 SGHTA, CDR2 FQGNSA. V gave up 5 bases and J gave up 3 bases, with 13 bases separating them. The CDR3 consists of 14 residues. The CDR3 DNA reads TGTGCCAGCAGCCCCGGACCATGGGACTATGGCTACACCTTC. Its protein is CASSPGPWDYGYTF. Full variable domain (remainder filled in from reference TRBV7-2 and TRBJ1-2): GAGVSQSPSNKVTEKGKDVELRCDPISGHTALYWYRQSLGQGLEFLIYFQGNSAPDKSGLPSDRFSAERTGGSVSTLTIQRTQQEDSAVYLCASSPGPWDYGYTFGSGTRLTVV.

In this sample, this clonotype turned up a few times. The chain employs TRBV5-5 and TRBJ2-2; D not resolved. The V end was cut by 0 bases, the J end by 6 bases, with 12 bases between. There are 15 residues in the CDR3. Germline V gene sequence: CDR1 SGHKS, CDR2 YYEKEE (reference sequence). The CDR3 reads CASSLAAQVAGELFF. CDR3 DNA sequence: TGTGCCAGCAGCTTGGCCGCTCAGGTTGCCGGGGAGCTGTTTTTT.

This clonotype occurred many times. This chain links TRBV3-1 with TRBJ2-3; the D gene is possibly TRBD1 (5 bases). The CDR3 has 14 amino acids. Trimming cost V 4 bases and J 2 bases, with 10 bases left between them. CDR1 and CDR2 from the germline V gene are LGHDT and YNNKEL (reference sequence). CDR3 nucleotide sequence: TGTGCCAGCAGCCCAATGACAGCCACAGATACGCAGTATTTT. The encoded protein is CASSPMTATDTQYF.

This clonotype was recorded a few times. This rearrangement joins TRBV6-2 or TRBV6-3 to TRBJ1-5; 9 bases map to TRBD1. The V gene end was trimmed by 3 bases and the J gene end by 7 bases; junction bases not matched to a gene: 4. This CDR3 comprises 14 residues. Germline V gives CDR1 MNHEY, CDR2 SVGEGT. The CDR3 DNA sequence: TGTGCCAGCAGTTATGGGACAGGGAGGCAGCCCCAGCATTTT. Protein product: CASSYGTGRQPQHF.

CDR3 sequence: CASSYSRGGSYGYTF. The CDR3 coding sequence is TGTGCCAGCAGTTACTCGAGGGGAGGGTCCTATGGCTACACCTTC. This sequence joins TRBV6-5 and TRBJ1-2; D perhaps matches TRBD1 (5 bases). With 0 bases removed from V and 4 bases from J, the gap between germline ends came to 12 bases. This CDR3 comprises 15 residues. The germline V gene has CDR1 MNHEY and CDR2 SVGAGI.

This chain uses TRBV7-2 with TRBJ1-5, with D hard to call. Germline V gene lookup returns CDR1 SGHTA and CDR2 FQGNSA. This CDR3 is built from 13 residues. V was trimmed by 5 bases and J by 3 bases, leaving 8 bases between them. DNA for the CDR3: TGTGCCAGCAGCCAGACCTACAATCAGCCCCAGCATTTT. The encoded protein is CASSQTYNQPQHF.

This clonotype showed up just a few times. This chain links TRBV5-1 with TRBJ2-6; D uncertain. This CDR3 comprises 16 residues. The V end was cut by 0 bases, the J end by 1 base, with 8 bases between. Germline CDR1 SGHRS, CDR2 YFSETQ. CDR3 amino acids: CASSLGHPSGANVLTF. CDR3 nucleotide sequence: TGCGCCAGCAGCTTGGGACACCCATCTGGGGCCAACGTCCTGACTTTC.

The J gene is TRBJ1-1, the V gene TRBV6-5; the match to TRBD1 covers 7 bases. The CDR3 totals 14 residues. V shed 2 bases, J shed 5 bases, and the junction held 5 bases outside the gene matches. The germline V gene encodes CDR1 MNHEY and CDR2 SVGAGI. This chain's CDR3 is CASSYTQGGTEAFF. The CDR3 coding sequence is TGTGCCAGCAGTTACACCCAGGGGGGAACTGAAGCTTTCTTT.

This clonotype was seen a single time. The chain couples TRBV7-2 to TRBJ1-1; 7 nucleotides agree with TRBD1. The ends lost 5 bases at V and 6 bases at J; junction bases unmatched: 6. This CDR3 has 13 amino acids. Per the germline V gene, CDR1 is SGHTA and CDR2 is FQGNSA. This CDR3 reads CASSPSGQAEAFF. CDR3 in DNA: TGTGCCAGCAGCCCGAGTGGACAGGCTGAAGCTTTCTTT. Together with reference TRBV7-2 and TRBJ1-1, the CDR3 gives the full variable domain: GAGVSQSPSNKVTEKGKDVELRCDPISGHTALYWYRQSLGQGLEFLIYFQGNSAPDKSGLPSDRFSAERTGGSVSTLTIQRTQQEDSAVYLCASSPSGQAEAFFGQGTRLTVV.